These 15 T cell receptor beta chains were all obtained from the same sample, sequenced in a study of early stage breast cancer tumors. Assay: immunoSEQ multiplex PCR; the TCRdb copy retains only in-frame clones and omits some. The sample has about 41,000 clones, roughly 69% seen once. The sequenced material came from blood. Source of these receptors: a person aged 45 to 60 with breast cancer.

The chain uses TRBV6-6 and TRBJ2-5; 7 nucleotides match TRBD2. The CDR3 totals 14 residues. Germline CDR1 is MNHNY and CDR2 is SVGAGI (reference sequence). The J segment lost 5 bases and the V segment lost 2 bases, leaving 5 bases of the junction unmatched. CDR3 in amino acids: CASSYRTSWETQYF. CDR3 bases: TGTGCCAGCAGTTACCGGACTAGTTGGGAGACCCAGTACTTC.

The CDR3: CASSLYSSPGWADTQYF. The CDR3 DNA is TGTGCCAGCAGCTTATATTCTAGCCCAGGATGGGCGGATACGCAGTATTTT. This chain joins TRBV7-2 and TRBJ2-3; TRBD2 might be the D (5 bases). Germline assignment: CDR1 SGHTA and CDR2 FQGNSA. With 2 bases removed from V and 6 bases from J, the gap between germline ends came to 21 bases. This CDR3 comprises 17 residues.

This clone was seen a single time. The rearrangement joins TRBV5-4 to TRBJ1-1, with 7 positions matching TRBD1. The CDR3 consists of 14 residues. Germline trimming cut 4 bases from V and 5 bases from J; bases unmatched to any gene: 8. CDR1 SGHNT and CDR2 YYREEE come from the germline V gene (reference sequence). Here the CDR3 DNA reads TGTGCCAGCAGCCGCGACAGGGTGGGAACTGAAGCTTTCTTT. Protein product: CASSRDRVGTEAFF. Variable domain in full (rest from reference TRBV5-4 and TRBJ1-1): ETGVTQSPTHLIKTRGQQVTLRCSSQSGHNTVSWYQQALGQGPQFIFQYYREEENGRGNFPPRFSGLQFPNYSSELNVNALELDDSALYLCASSRDRVGTEAFFGQGTRLTVV.

This chain connects TRBV5-1 to TRBJ1-1, with a weak D call TRBD1 (6 bases). Germline V gives CDR1 SGHRS, CDR2 YFSETQ. With 4 bases removed from V and 0 bases from J, the gap between germline ends came to 22 bases. The CDR3 spans 18 residues. The CDR3 DNA is TGCGCCAGCAGCGCCCCGAGGGACAAACGAATTATGAACACTGAAGCTTTCTTT. Translating gives CASSAPRDKRIMNTEAFF.

This clone has just one count. The V call is TRBV4-3, the J call TRBJ1-5, with TRBD1 as a possible D gene (5 bases). This CDR3 is 15 amino acids long. The germline V and J ends were trimmed by 0 bases and 7 bases, with 13 bases remaining between them. CDR1 LGHNA and CDR2 YSLEER come from the germline V gene. The CDR3, as DNA: TGCGCCAGCAGCCAAGATCAAAGGGAGGGGCAGCCCCAGCATTTT. Translated: CASSQDQREGQPQHF.

This clone was found a few times. The chain has TRBV6-1 and TRBJ2-1, with 7 nucleotides matching TRBD2. V lost 1 base, J lost 6 bases, and 6 bases stayed unmatched. In germline, CDR1 is MNHNS, CDR2 SASEGT. There are 15 residues in the CDR3. The CDR3 DNA sequence: TGTGCCAGCAGTGAAGTGCGGCGGGGGACCAATGAGCAGTTCTTC. This codes for CASSEVRRGTNEQFF.

This rearrangement joins TRBV28 to TRBJ2-1, with 7 bases that match TRBD2. V trimming: 5 bases; J trimming: 2 bases; junction bases outside the gene matches: 12. Looked up from germline, CDR1 is MDHEN and CDR2 is SYDVKM. The CDR3 loop spans 17 amino acids. This CDR3 is CASSPGGGRAPYNEQFF. CDR3 in DNA: TGTGCCAGCAGTCCTGGGGGTGGGAGGGCCCCCTACAATGAGCAGTTCTTC. The variable domain in full, with the rest retrieved from reference TRBV28 and TRBJ2-1, is DVKVTQSSRYLVKRTGEKVFLECVQDMDHENMFWYRQDPGLGLRLIYFSYDVKMKEKGDIPEGYSVSREKKERFSLILESASTNQTSMYLCASSPGGGRAPYNEQFFGPGTRLTVL.

This clone was found a few times. The V and J genes are TRBV11-2 and TRBJ1-1; D gene ambiguous. The CDR3 is 14 residues long. The ends were cut back, 0 bases at V and 11 bases at J, with 16 bases in the middle. Germline values: CDR1 SGHAT, CDR2 FQNNGV. DNA of the CDR3: TGTGCCAGCAGCTTAGACCCAGGTCGTTCCCGTGCTTTCTTT. Translation gives CASSLDPGRSRAFF.

This clone was seen only a few times. The chain links TRBV5-1 to TRBJ2-7, with 7 bases that match TRBD1. Germline V gene sequence: CDR1 SGHRS, CDR2 YFSETQ. V dropped 5 bases and J dropped 1; count of bases not matched to a gene: 3. This CDR3 is built from 13 residues. In DNA, the CDR3 is TGCGCCAGCAGAGGGGGCGAGTCCTACGAGCAGTACTTC. Amino acids: CASRGGESYEQYF.

The chain couples TRBV29-1 to TRBJ2-5; possible D gene TRBD1, 6 bases. Trimming stripped 6 bases from V and 1 base from J, with 9 bases between. The CDR3 is made up of 12 amino acids. Germline-derived CDR1 and CDR2 are SQVTM and ANQGSEA. In DNA form, the CDR3 reads TGCAGCGTGAGACAGGTCCAAGAGACCCAGTACTTC. This translates into CSVRQVQETQYF.

The rearrangement uses TRBV9 and TRBJ2-3, with 9 bases lining up with TRBD1. The CDR3 spans 14 residues. The V segment lost 3 bases and the J segment 4 bases; nucleotides outside the gene matches: 3. Germline V gene sequence: CDR1 SGDLS, CDR2 YYNGEE. This chain's CDR3 is CASSAGQGPDTQYF. DNA of the CDR3: TGTGCCAGCAGCGCGGGACAGGGCCCAGATACGCAGTATTTT.

The CDR3: CSVVRRQGNTEAFF. The CDR3, as DNA: TGCAGCGTTGTGCGACGACAGGGGAACACTGAAGCTTTCTTT. The V gene is TRBV29-1, the J gene TRBJ1-1, with 7 nucleotides matching TRBD1. The CDR3 is made up of 14 amino acids. V lost 4 bases to trimming and J lost 1 base; unmatched junction nucleotides: 6. The germline CDR1 and CDR2 sequences are SQVTM and ANQGSEA.

The chain couples TRBV6-5 to TRBJ1-6, with D tentatively TRBD1 (5 bases). The CDR3 contains 16 residues. CDR1 is MNHEY, CDR2 SVGAGI, per germline. The V end lost 0 bases, the J end lost 1 base, and 7 bases lay between the germline ends. CDR3 coding DNA: TGTGCCAGCAGTTACTCCGGGGGATCCTATAATTCACCCCTCCACTTT. Translation gives CASSYSGGSYNSPLHF.

The chain combines TRBV5-1 with TRBJ2-4, with D perhaps matching TRBD2 (6 bases). CDR3 size: 16 residues. Germline V gives CDR1 SGHRS, CDR2 YFSETQ. The V end was cut by 0 bases, the J end by 6 bases, with 16 bases between. CDR3 sequence: CASSLVQGEGGNIQYF. The CDR3 DNA reads as TGCGCCAGCAGCTTGGTTCAGGGAGAGGGAGGAAACATTCAGTACTTC.

The V call is TRBV11-2, the J call TRBJ1-1; D ambiguous. The CDR3 has 12 residues. The ends were cut back, 3 bases at V and 8 bases at J, with 10 bases in the middle. In germline, CDR1 is SGHAT, CDR2 FQNNGV. The CDR3 nucleotides read TGTGCCAGCAGCTTCCTGCCAGGCGAAGCTTTCTTT. Protein: CASSFLPGEAFF.